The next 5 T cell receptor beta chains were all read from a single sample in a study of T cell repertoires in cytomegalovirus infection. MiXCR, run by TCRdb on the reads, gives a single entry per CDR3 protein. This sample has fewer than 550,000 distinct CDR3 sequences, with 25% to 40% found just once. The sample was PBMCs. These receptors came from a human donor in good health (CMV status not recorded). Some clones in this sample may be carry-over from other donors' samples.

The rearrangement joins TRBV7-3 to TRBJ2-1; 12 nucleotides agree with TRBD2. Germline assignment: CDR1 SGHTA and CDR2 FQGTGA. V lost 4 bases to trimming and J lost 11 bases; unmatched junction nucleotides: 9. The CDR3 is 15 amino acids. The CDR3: CASSSSGGASDKQFF. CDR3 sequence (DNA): TGTGCCAGCAGCTCTAGCGGGGGGGCGTCGGATAAGCAGTTCTTC.

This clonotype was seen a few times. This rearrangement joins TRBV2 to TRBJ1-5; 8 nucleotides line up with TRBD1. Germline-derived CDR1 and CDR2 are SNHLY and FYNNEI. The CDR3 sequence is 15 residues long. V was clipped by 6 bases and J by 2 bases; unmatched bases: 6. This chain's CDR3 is CASRVGQDGNQPQHF. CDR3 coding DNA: TGTGCCAGCAGGGTGGGACAGGACGGCAATCAGCCCCAGCATTTT.

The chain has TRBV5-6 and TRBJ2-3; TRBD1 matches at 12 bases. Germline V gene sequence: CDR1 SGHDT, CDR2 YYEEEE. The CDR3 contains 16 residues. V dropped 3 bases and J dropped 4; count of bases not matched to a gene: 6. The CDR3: CASSSPGQGASDTQYF. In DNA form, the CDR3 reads TGTGCCAGCAGCTCCCCGGGACAGGGGGCTTCAGATACGCAGTATTTT.

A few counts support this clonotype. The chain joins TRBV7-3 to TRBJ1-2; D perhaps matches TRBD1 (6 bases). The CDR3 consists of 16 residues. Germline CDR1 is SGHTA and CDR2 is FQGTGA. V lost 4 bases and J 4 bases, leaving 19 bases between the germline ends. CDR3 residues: CASSSTLGGGPYGYTF. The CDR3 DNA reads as TGTGCCAGCAGCTCAACCCTTGGCGGGGGCCCCTATGGCTACACCTTC.

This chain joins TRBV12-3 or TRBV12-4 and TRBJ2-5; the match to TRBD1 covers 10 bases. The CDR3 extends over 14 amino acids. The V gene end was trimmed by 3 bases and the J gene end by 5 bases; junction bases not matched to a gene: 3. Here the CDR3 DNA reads TGTGCCAGCAGTTTTAGACAGGGGGCTGAGACCCAGTACTTC. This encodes CASSFRQGAETQYF.